A single sample is the source of the 25 T cell receptor beta chains below, sequenced in a study of PD-L1 blockade in urothelial cancer. The assay was immunoSEQ multiplex PCR, and TCRdb's table has in-frame clones only and misses some. The sample lists roughly 56,000 clones; over 70% were seen once. Sequencing used PBMCs, obtained around atezolizumab (anti-PD-L1) treatment. These receptor sequences come from a man in his sixties or seventies with urothelial cancer.

Only a few counts were recorded for this clone. The chain employs TRBV19 and TRBJ2-1, with TRBD2 as a possible D gene (5 bases). Germline assignment: CDR1 LNHDA and CDR2 SQIVND (reference sequence). This CDR3 has 13 amino acids. V was shortened by 1 base and J by 5 bases, with 6 bases between the two germline ends. The CDR3 sequence is CASSIGRNNEQFF. As DNA, the CDR3 is TGTGCCAGTAGTATAGGGAGGAACAATGAGCAGTTCTTC.

The chain combines TRBV9 with TRBJ2-1; 7 bases line up with TRBD1. V lost 4 bases to trimming and J lost 3 bases; unmatched junction nucleotides: 10. Looked up from germline, CDR1 is SGDLS and CDR2 is YYNGEE. This CDR3 region has 16 residues. The CDR3 is CASSPRDSDIYNEQFF. The CDR3 coding sequence is TGTGCCAGCAGCCCCCGGGACAGTGATATCTACAATGAGCAGTTCTTC.

The chain combines TRBV5-1 with TRBJ2-5; 8 nucleotides agree with TRBD2. The CDR3 loop spans 15 amino acids. The junction had 6 bases not matched to a gene; V was cut back by 0 bases and J by 5 bases. Germline V gene sequence: CDR1 SGHRS, CDR2 YFSETQ. This chain's CDR3 is CASSLGLASTETQYF. CDR3 bases: TGCGCCAGCAGCTTGGGACTAGCGAGTACGGAGACCCAGTACTTC. Combining the CDR3 with reference TRBV5-1 and TRBJ2-5 gives the whole variable domain KAGVTQTPRYLIKTRGQQVTLSCSPISGHRSVSWYQQTPGQGLQFLFEYFSETQRNKGNFPGRFSGRQFSNSRSEMNVSTLELGDSALYLCASSLGLASTETQYFGPGTRLLVL.

The V call is TRBV6-6, the J call TRBJ2-1; 11 bases are a match to TRBD2. The CDR3 totals 15 residues. The V and J ends lost 4 bases and 3 bases, in that order; junction bases with no gene match: 2. Germline CDR1 MNHNY, CDR2 SVGAGI (reference sequence). For the CDR3, the DNA is TGTGCCAGCAGTTGGGGACTAGCGGACTACAATGAGCAGTTCTTC. Translating gives CASSWGLADYNEQFF.

A few counts support this clone. This rearrangement joins TRBV5-5 to TRBJ2-7; 14 bases map to TRBD2. The V gene end was trimmed by 3 bases and the J gene end by 0 bases; junction bases not matched to a gene: 2. In germline, CDR1 is SGHKS, CDR2 YYEKEE (reference sequence). The CDR3 spans 16 residues. The CDR3 sequence: CASSYGTSGSSYEQYF. CDR3 sequence (DNA): TGTGCCAGCAGCTACGGGACTAGCGGGAGCTCCTACGAGCAGTACTTC.

The sample holds one count of this clone. The chain joins TRBV1 to TRBJ2-1; TRBD2 reflects the table's D call only, with no check against the DNA. TRBV1 is a pseudogene. This CDR3 has 21 residues. The CDR3 DNA sequence: TGCACCAGCAGCCAAGGTAGATTTGGGGGGGGAAAAACGGTTTCCTACAATGAGCAGTTCTTC. Translated: CTSSQGRFGGGKTVSYNEQFF.

The CDR3 nucleotides read TGTGCCAGCGGCCTAGGACAGGACTCTGGAAACACCATATATTTT. It translates to CASGLGQDSGNTIYF. V and J are TRBV6-1 and TRBJ1-3, with 7 bases aligning to TRBD1. Trimming cost V 8 bases and J 0 bases; bases outside gene matches: 7. The CDR3 runs to 15 residues. CDR1 is MNHNS, CDR2 SASEGT, per germline.

This chain uses TRBV5-1 with TRBJ2-7, with TRBD2 matching over 8 bases. The length of the CDR3 is 16 residues. Germline values: CDR1 SGHRS, CDR2 YFSETQ. J gave up 0 bases and V 5 bases, and 10 bases lay outside the gene matches. The CDR3 region has the DNA TGCGCCAGCAGAGCAAATACCGGGACTAGCTCCTACGAGCAGTACTTC. Protein product: CASRANTGTSSYEQYF.

The chain links TRBV11-3 to TRBJ2-6, with D possibly matching TRBD1 (5 bases). The V end lost 7 bases, the J end lost 1 base, and 23 bases lay between the germline ends. Germline CDR1 is SGHNT and CDR2 is YENEEA. The CDR3 has 19 residues. The CDR3 is CASIRSGAGSRSGANVLTF. In nucleotides, the CDR3 is TGTGCCAGCATCCGGTCGGGTGCAGGGTCGAGGTCTGGGGCCAACGTCCTGACTTTC.

The rearrangement links TRBV10-3 to TRBJ2-1; 7 bases map to TRBD2. The CDR3 length is 15 residues. The trim removed 6 bases at V and 4 bases at J, leaving 9 bases unmatched. From germline, CDR1 is ENHRY and CDR2 SYGVKD. The DNA for the CDR3 is TGTGCCATCAGGGAGAGCGGGAAAGTATACAATGAGCAGTTCTTC. Its protein product is CAIRESGKVYNEQFF.

The chain links TRBV5-4 to TRBJ2-2; TRBD1 matches at 11 bases. CDR3 length equals 16 residues. Trimming took 4 bases from V and 5 from J; bases not matched to a gene: 7. In germline, CDR1 is SGHNT, CDR2 YYREEE (reference sequence). The CDR3 nucleotides read TGTGCCAGCAGCGCTCCGGGACAGGGGGGGACCGGGGAGCTGTTTTTT. This gives the protein CASSAPGQGGTGELFF.

This clone was detected once. The V gene is TRBV25-1, the J gene TRBJ2-3, with a tentative D call TRBD1 (6 bases). The germline V gene encodes CDR1 MGHDK and CDR2 SYGVNS. V lost 3 bases and J lost 1, with 8 bases in between. The length of the CDR3 is 14 residues. The CDR3 nucleotides read TGTGCCAGCAGTGACGACAGGCGCACAGATACGCAGTATTTT. Protein: CASSDDRRTDTQYF.

The CDR3 is CASKYRAPFYGYTF. The CDR3, as DNA: TGTGCCAGTAAATACAGGGCCCCGTTCTATGGCTACACCTTC. This chain connects TRBV19 to TRBJ1-2; possible D gene TRBD1, 6 bases. Between the trimmed V and J ends, which lost 7 bases and 4 bases, there was a span of 16 bases. This CDR3 has 14 residues. Germline CDR1 reads LNHDA; CDR2 reads SQIVND (reference sequence).

The chain is built from TRBV19 and TRBJ2-5, with TRBD2 matching 10 bases. The trim removed 7 bases at V and 5 bases at J, leaving 13 bases unmatched. Germline V gives CDR1 LNHDA, CDR2 SQIVND (reference sequence). The CDR3 is 16 amino acids. The CDR3 DNA sequence: TGTGCCAGTAACCCTAGCGGGAGATTATGGGGGGAGACCCAGTACTTC. As protein: CASNPSGRLWGETQYF. The entire variable domain, with the rest obtained from reference TRBV19 and TRBJ2-5, is as follows: DGGITQSPKYLFRKEGQNVTLSCEQNLNHDAMYWYRQDPGQGLRLIYYSQIVNDFQKGDIAEGYSVSREKKESFPLTVTSAQKNPTAFYLCASNPSGRLWGETQYFGPGTRLLVL.

This chain connects TRBV7-9 to TRBJ2-3; 8 nucleotides match TRBD1. V lost 3 bases to trimming and J lost 6 bases; unmatched junction nucleotides: 5. The germline V gene encodes CDR1 SEHNR and CDR2 FQNEAQ (reference sequence). The CDR3 extends over 14 amino acids. The CDR3 protein is CASSFQGAGDTQYF. CDR3 nucleotide sequence: TGTGCCAGCAGCTTTCAGGGGGCCGGGGATACGCAGTATTTT.

This chain joins TRBV7-9 and TRBJ2-7; 9 bases are shared with TRBD2. The CDR3 spans 18 residues. CDR1 is SEHNR and CDR2 is FQNEAQ in the germline V gene (reference sequence). Trimming cost V 0 bases and J 1 base; bases outside gene matches: 10. The CDR3 region is CASSLAGMGGRASYEQYF. CDR3 bases: TGTGCCAGCAGCTTAGCGGGTATGGGCGGGAGGGCGTCCTACGAGCAGTACTTC.

V is TRBV5-1 and J is TRBJ2-6; possibly TRBD1 for D (7 bases). V lost 4 bases and J lost 0, with 17 bases in between. In germline, CDR1 is SGHRS, CDR2 YFSETQ. The CDR3 runs 18 residues. Here the CDR3 reads CASSLVAGQYSGANVLTF. The CDR3 nucleotides read TGCGCCAGCAGCCTTGTGGCGGGACAGTACTCTGGGGCCAACGTCCTGACTTTC.

This clone was recorded a few times. This chain links TRBV2 with TRBJ2-7, with 13 positions matching TRBD2. Germline loops: CDR1 SNHLY, CDR2 FYNNEI. CDR3 length: 11 residues. The CDR3 nucleotides are TGTACTAGCGGGAGGGCCTACGAGCAGTACTTC. This codes for CTSGRAYEQYF.

The CDR3 DNA reads as TGTGCCAGCAGCATAGACACGAACTATGGCTACACCTTC. It encodes CASSIDTNYGYTF. The chain has TRBV7-2 and TRBJ1-2; D unclear. CDR1 is SGHTA, CDR2 FQGNSA, per germline. CDR3 length equals 13 residues. Trimming left V 5 bases short and J 2 bases short, with 9 bases between.

This clone was picked up one time. This chain joins TRBV18 and TRBJ2-3; a possible D gene is TRBD2 (6 bases). Trimming took 0 bases from V and 0 from J, leaving 10 bases between them. This CDR3 is 16 amino acids long. The germline V gene encodes CDR1 KGHSH and CDR2 LQKENI. This CDR3 is CASSPPGLPSTDTQYF. Here the CDR3 DNA reads TGTGCCAGCTCACCACCGGGACTGCCTAGCACAGATACGCAGTATTTT.

This rearrangement joins TRBV20-1 to TRBJ2-7, with a tentative D call TRBD2 (5 bases). The CDR3 totals 11 residues. Germline CDR1 DFQATT, CDR2 SNEGSKA (reference sequence). V shed 3 bases and J shed 4 bases, with 7 bases lying between them. As DNA, the CDR3 is TGCAGTGCTAGCGGCGGGTACGAGCAGTACTTC. Translation gives CSASGGYEQYF.

This clone showed up just once. The rearrangement joins TRBV18 to TRBJ2-3; D is ambiguous. Germline CDR1 KGHSH, CDR2 LQKENI. This CDR3 spans 14 amino acids. The V gene lost 7 bases and the J gene lost 2 bases, with 13 bases spanning the gap. The CDR3 DNA sequence: TGTGCCAGCTTTCCGACCGACAACACAGATACGCAGTATTTT. Residues: CASFPTDNTDTQYF.

The V gene is TRBV19, the J gene TRBJ1-2, with TRBD1 matching 9 bases. This CDR3 region has 14 residues. CDR1 is LNHDA and CDR2 is SQIVND in the germline V gene (reference sequence). V trimming: 4 bases; J trimming: 7 bases; junction bases outside the gene matches: 7. The CDR3 DNA follows: TGTGCCAGTAGTACCCGGACAGGGGCCCCTGGCTACACCTTC. It encodes CASSTRTGAPGYTF. The complete variable domain, with remaining parts taken from reference TRBV19 and TRBJ1-2, reads DGGITQSPKYLFRKEGQNVTLSCEQNLNHDAMYWYRQDPGQGLRLIYYSQIVNDFQKGDIAEGYSVSREKKESFPLTVTSAQKNPTAFYLCASSTRTGAPGYTFGSGTRLTVV.

The V gene is TRBV7-2, the J gene TRBJ2-5; 10 nucleotides line up with TRBD1. Looked up from germline, CDR1 is SGHTA and CDR2 is FQGNSA. CDR3 length equals 15 residues. Trimming at V came to 5 bases and at J to 6 bases, leaving 9 bases not matched to a gene. The DNA for the CDR3 is TGTGCCAGCAGCAAAACGACAGGGGGCAGAAAGACCCAGTACTTC. This encodes CASSKTTGGRKTQYF.

V usage is TRBV5-5 and J usage is TRBJ2-3, with TRBD1 identical over 7 bases. This CDR3 region has 14 residues. Germline CDR1 and CDR2: SGHKS and YYEKEE (reference sequence). Trimming took 4 bases from V and 4 from J; bases not matched to a gene: 6. This CDR3 is CASSRRQGPDTQYF. CDR3 nucleotides: TGTGCCAGCAGCAGAAGACAGGGCCCAGATACGCAGTATTTT.